This T cell receptor (beta chain) was profiled in a study of T cell changes during pregnancy in multiple sclerosis. From germline, CDR1 is MGHDK and CDR2 SYGVNS. V lost 4 bases to trimming and J lost 7 bases; unmatched junction nucleotides: 5. The CDR3 extends over 13 amino acids. Repertoires were generated with immunoSEQ multiplex PCR, while TCRdb's copy carries only in-frame clones and drops some. The data show some 100,000 clones, 90% to 95% seen once. The input for sequencing was peripheral blood, taken before pregnancy. The rearrangement links TRBV25-1 to TRBJ1-2, with 8 bases that match TRBD1. This clonotype originated in a female donor with multiple sclerosis, enrolled in a pregnancy study. CDR3 nucleotides: TGTGCCAGCAGTGTGGACAGGGAATTTGGCTACACCTTC. It yields the protein CASSVDREFGYTF.